Listed below are T cell receptor beta chains from one sample, sequenced in a study of blood T cell repertoires in COVID-19. Sequencing used immunoSEQ multiplex PCR; TCRdb keeps in-frame clones, though not all of them. The sample lists 200,000 to 300,000 clones; roughly four fifths were seen once. Source material: peripheral blood. These receptor sequences come from a woman between 65 and 79 years old with acute or convalescent COVID-19. CDR3s include the opening cysteine and the closing phenylalanine or tryptophan. The D gene is left open where the match is weak. Clone size, where shown, is once, few, many, or a class for clones that have expanded.

TRBV15	.	TRBJ1-1	.	CATSRDGRGAEAFF	TGTGCCACCAGCAGAGATGGCAGGGGCGCTGAAGCTTTCTTT
TRBV7-8	.	TRBJ1-5	.	CASSLARSNQPQHF	TGTGCCAGCAGCTTAGCCAGGTCCAATCAGCCCCAGCATTTT
TRBV27	.	TRBJ2-2	TRBD2	CASSLLAGRRAGELFF	TGTGCCAGCAGTTTACTAGCGGGGCGAAGGGCCGGGGAGCTGTTTTTT
TRBV10-1	.	TRBJ1-1	TRBD1	CASSETGGETEAFF	TGCGCCAGCAGTGAAACAGGGGGCGAGACTGAAGCTTTCTTT
TRBV12-3/TRBV12-4	.	TRBJ1-2	.	CASRAGTF	TGTGCCAGCAGGGCAGGCACCTTC
TRBV7-6	.	TRBJ2-5	TRBD2	CASSPFLASGVQETQYF	TGTGCCAGCAGCCCCTTCTTGGCTAGCGGGGTACAAGAGACCCAGTACTTC
TRBV6-5	.	TRBJ1-1	TRBD1	CASPGQGEFEAFF	TGTGCCAGCCCGGGACAGGGAGAGTTTGAAGCTTTCTTT
TRBV5-6	.	TRBJ2-5	.	CASSSPWGGQEETQYF	TGTGCCAGCAGCTCCCCCTGGGGGGGCCAGGAGGAGACCCAGTACTTC
TRBV27	.	TRBJ2-2	TRBD2	CASSRLAGYPNTGELFF	TGTGCCAGCAGCCGACTAGCGGGCTATCCGAACACCGGGGAGCTGTTTTTT
TRBV5-4	.	TRBJ2-5	.	CASSSQGGGVETQYF	TGTGCCAGCAGCTCCCAGGGTGGAGGGGTGGAGACCCAGTACTTC
TRBV4-2	.	TRBJ2-1	TRBD2	CASSQGLAGAEQFF	TGTGCCAGCAGCCAGGGACTAGCGGGGGCTGAGCAGTTCTTC
TRBV5-1	.	TRBJ1-2	TRBD1	CASSLGGTGLPYGYTF	TGCGCCAGCAGCTTGGGGGGGACAGGCCTCCCTTATGGCTACACCTTC
TRBV6-5	.	TRBJ1-4	.	CASQRGRNNEKLFF	TGTGCCAGCCAAAGGGGCAGGAATAATGAAAAACTGTTTTTT
TRBV4-3	once	TRBJ2-7	.	CASSQDYQAPYEQYF	TGCGCCAGCAGCCAAGATTATCAGGCTCCCTACGAGCAGTACTTC
TRBV7-2	.	TRBJ2-2	TRBD1	CASSLKGGQELFF	TGTGCCAGCAGCTTAAAAGGGGGCCAGGAGCTGTTTTTT
TRBV7-2	once	TRBJ1-1	.	CASSLTREAEAFF	TGTGCCAGCAGCTTAACCAGGGAGGCTGAAGCTTTCTTT
TRBV7-9	.	TRBJ2-7	TRBD2	CASSFLGGSYEQYF	TGTGCCAGCAGCTTTCTGGGGGGGTCCTACGAGCAGTACTTC
TRBV6-1	.	TRBJ1-1	TRBD1	CASSEARGQVNTEAFF	TGTGCCAGCAGTGAAGCCAGGGGGCAAGTGAACACTGAAGCTTTCTTT
TRBV7-2	.	TRBJ1-2	.	CASSLSGGFNYGYTF	TGTGCCAGCAGCCTCTCCGGGGGATTCAACTATGGCTACACCTTC
TRBV7-2	few	TRBJ1-2	.	CASSLRGIGGSSGYTF	TGTGCCAGCAGCTTAAGGGGCATTGGAGGGAGCAGTGGCTACACCTTC
TRBV7-2	.	TRBJ1-3	.	CASSLGGVTVPGNTIYF	TGTGCCAGCAGCTTAGGGGGGGTAACGGTTCCTGGAAACACCATATATTTT
TRBV19	.	TRBJ2-7	.	CASSATRSSYEQYF	TGTGCCAGTAGCGCTACTCGGAGCTCCTACGAGCAGTACTTC